The 14 T cell receptor beta chains below all came from one sample that was sequenced in a study of technical replicates of blood from several donors. The repertoire was sequenced with immunoSEQ multiplex PCR; TCRdb's copy has only in-frame clones and lacks some. The profile shows about 80,000 clones, 90% to 95% of them singletons. What was sequenced was T cells isolated from PBMCs. These receptor sequences come from a human donor in good health.

CDR3: CASSKRTGRNTEAFF. The CDR3 nucleotides read TGTGCCAGTAGTAAGCGGACAGGAAGGAACACTGAAGCTTTCTTT. The chain joins TRBV19 to TRBJ1-1; 7 positions match TRBD1. V dropped 4 bases and J dropped 1; count of bases not matched to a gene: 6. The CDR3 totals 15 residues. Germline values: CDR1 LNHDA, CDR2 SQIVND (reference sequence).

The chain joins TRBV5-1 to TRBJ2-7; the D gene is possibly TRBD1 (6 bases). The V end was cut by 6 bases, the J end by 7 bases, with 20 bases between. Germline V gene data show CDR1 as SGHRS and CDR2 as YFSETQ. The CDR3 covers 14 residues. CDR3 coding DNA: TGCGCCAGCAATCCGGGACATGGTGGTTTAGAGCAGTACTTC. Translation gives CASNPGHGGLEQYF.

This rearrangement joins TRBV7-2 to TRBJ1-2; D not resolved. Trimming cost V 5 bases and J 2 bases, with 15 bases left between them. This CDR3 comprises 15 residues. Per the germline V gene, CDR1 is SGHTA and CDR2 is FQGNSA. CDR3 DNA: TGTGCCAGCAGCCCTCGTGGGCAGACCAACTATGGCTACACCTTC. It specifies CASSPRGQTNYGYTF.

The chain uses TRBV9 and TRBJ2-5, with 7 positions matching TRBD2. The V and J ends lost 0 bases and 5 bases, in that order; junction bases with no gene match: 10. The CDR3 contains 16 residues. Per the germline V gene, CDR1 is SGDLS and CDR2 is YYNGEE. CDR3 amino acids: CASSVEWIGEGETQYF. In nucleotides, the CDR3 is TGTGCCAGCAGCGTAGAGTGGATAGGGGAGGGGGAGACCCAGTACTTC. The full variable domain, rest sourced from reference TRBV9 and TRBJ2-5, is DSGVTQTPKHLITATGQRVTLRCSPRSGDLSVYWYQQSLDQGLQFLIQYYNGEERAKGNILERFSAQQFPDLHSELNLSSLELGDSALYFCASSVEWIGEGETQYFGPGTRLLVL.

This chain links TRBV21-1 with TRBJ1-5; no DNA check was done on the table's D call, TRBD1. TRBV21-1 is assigned pseudogene status. The CDR3 has 18 residues. CDR3 bases: TGTGCCAGCAGCAAGTTCTCACAGGGAGCCCTTAGCAATCAGCCCCAGCATTTT. Its protein product is CASSKFSQGALSNQPQHF.

The chain joins TRBV10-3 to TRBJ2-3, with TRBD2 identical over 11 bases. CDR1 and CDR2 (germline): ENHRY, SYGVKD. J gave up 3 bases and V 8 bases, and 4 bases lay outside the gene matches. This CDR3 is built from 14 residues. The CDR3, as DNA: TGTGCCATCTGGGCTAGCGGGAGGACAGATACGCAGTATTTT. Its translation is CAIWASGRTDTQYF.

The count of this clone is one. The chain is built from TRBV27 and TRBJ2-7, with D tentatively TRBD1 (5 bases). The V end was cut by 5 bases, the J end by 1 base, with 18 bases between. This CDR3 comprises 16 residues. Germline V lookup: CDR1 MNHEY, CDR2 SMNVEV (reference sequence). The CDR3 region has the DNA TGTGCCAGCAGTCCCGCCTTAGGGGAACGTTCCTACGAGCAGTACTTC. Its translation is CASSPALGERSYEQYF.

This chain links TRBV6-5 with TRBJ1-1; D gene ambiguous. This CDR3 comprises 12 residues. The germline CDR1 and CDR2 sequences are MNHEY and SVGAGI. V was cut by 5 bases and J by 8 bases, with 12 bases left in between. The chain's CDR3 is CASSPFPGEAFF. The CDR3 region has the DNA TGTGCCAGCAGTCCCTTTCCGGGGGAAGCTTTCTTT.

The chain links TRBV7-8 to TRBJ1-4, with D unresolved. The CDR3 is 17 residues long. V was shortened by 1 base and J by 1 base, with 13 bases between the two germline ends. CDR1 and CDR2 (germline): SGHVS, FQNEAQ. The CDR3 DNA reads as TGTGCCAGCAGCTTAGTGCCGGGGAAAGGAACTAATGAAAAACTGTTTTTT. Translating it yields CASSLVPGKGTNEKLFF.

The chain uses TRBV5-6 and TRBJ2-2; tentative D call: TRBD2 (6 bases). The CDR3 has 16 residues. V lost 0 bases and J 7 bases, leaving 16 bases between the germline ends. CDR1 and CDR2 (germline): SGHDT, YYEEEE. The CDR3 sequence: CASSLEGREYVGELFF. As DNA, the CDR3 is TGTGCCAGCAGCTTGGAAGGGCGGGAATATGTCGGGGAGCTGTTTTTT.

The V gene is TRBV27, the J gene TRBJ2-7; tentatively, D is TRBD1 (6 bases). CDR3 length: 15 residues. The germline gives CDR1 MNHEY, CDR2 SMNVEV (reference sequence). The V and J ends lost 3 bases and 2 bases respectively, with 14 bases between them. The CDR3 loop reads CASSFWGQGTYEQYF. The DNA for the CDR3 is TGTGCCAGCAGTTTCTGGGGCCAGGGGACCTACGAGCAGTACTTC.

The J gene is TRBJ1-4, the V gene TRBV19, with D maybe TRBD1 (6 bases). CDR1 and CDR2 from the germline V gene are LNHDA and SQIVND (reference sequence). The CDR3 is made up of 14 amino acids. With 5 bases removed from V and 7 bases from J, the gap between germline ends came to 14 bases. The CDR3 bases are TGTGCCAGTAGTGGGCAGGGGTGGGTTGAAAAACTGTTTTTT. Translation: CASSGQGWVEKLFF.

The rearrangement links TRBV7-6 to TRBJ1-1; D is possibly TRBD1 (6 bases). Germline V lookup: CDR1 SGHVS, CDR2 FNYEAQ. The CDR3 length is 18 residues. With 3 bases removed from V and 3 bases from J, the gap between germline ends came to 23 bases. The CDR3: CASSLGVDRLSDHTEAFF. CDR3 in DNA: TGTGCCAGCAGCTTGGGGGTCGACAGGCTTTCGGATCACACTGAAGCTTTCTTT.

The CDR3 DNA sequence: TGTGCCAGCAGCCTCCTCCCGACGGGACAGCCTATGAACACTGAAGCTTTCTTT. This gives the protein CASSLLPTGQPMNTEAFF. The chain recombines TRBV7-8 with TRBJ1-1; 7 nucleotides line up with TRBD1. The germline V gene encodes CDR1 SGHVS and CDR2 FQNEAQ. J lost 0 bases, V lost 5 bases, and 15 bases had no gene match. CDR3 length equals 18 residues.